Listed here are 30 T cell receptor beta chains from one sample, sequenced in a study of blood T cells in healthy people across ages. A second PCR, run for roughly 7 to 12 cycles, used a sample-barcoded 5' primer plus a J-beta primer mix. TCRdb processed the 5' RACE reads anew with MiXCR; each CDR3 protein has one entry. The sample lists about 1,800,000 distinct CDR3 sequences; 28% were seen once. The sequenced sample consisted of blood. Receptors originate from a woman aged 25 to 39 in good health.

This sequence joins TRBV3-1 and TRBJ2-4; the D gene is possibly TRBD2 (5 bases). Germline V gene lookup returns CDR1 LGHDT and CDR2 YNNKEL (reference sequence). The CDR3 is made up of 17 amino acids. Trimming shortened V by 0 bases and J by 1 base, and 13 bases separated the two germline ends. The CDR3 is CASSQDPSHGAKNIQYF. The CDR3 nucleotides read TGTGCCAGCAGCCAAGACCCTAGCCATGGGGCCAAAAACATTCAGTACTTC.

This clonotype was picked up a small number of times. J is TRBJ2-7 and V is TRBV7-6; TRBD1 aligns across 8 bases. Germline CDR1 reads SGHVS; CDR2 reads FNYEAQ. Losses at the gene ends were 5 bases for V and 5 bases for J; bases not matched to a gene: 14. The CDR3 runs 16 residues. The CDR3: CASSNPPWQGAHEQYF. The CDR3 DNA reads TGTGCCAGCAGCAACCCCCCGTGGCAGGGGGCCCACGAGCAGTACTTC.

This clonotype occurred a few times. This chain uses TRBV2 with TRBJ2-5; TRBD2 is a possible D gene (6 bases). The V end was cut by 10 bases, the J end by 13 bases, with 31 bases between. The CDR3 runs 15 residues. CDR1 is SNHLY and CDR2 is FYNNEI in the germline V gene. The DNA for the CDR3 is TGTGCCACCACTGAAATCCGGGACTCATTTAATGAGCGGTACTTC. This gives the protein CATTEIRDSFNERYF.

In its sample, this clonotype was seen a few times. V usage is TRBV29-1 and J usage is TRBJ2-5; 10 nucleotides align to TRBD2. V dropped 0 bases and J dropped 5; count of bases not matched to a gene: 12. Per germline, CDR1 SQVTM and CDR2 ANQGSEA. CDR3 length: 17 residues. The CDR3 bases are TGCAGCGTTGAAGATCAGTTGCTAGCGGGAGTCGGGGAGACCCAGTACTTC. Translated, it gives CSVEDQLLAGVGETQYF. The variable domain in full, with the rest retrieved from reference TRBV29-1 and TRBJ2-5, is SAVISQKPSRDICQRGTSLTIQCQVDSQVTMMFWYRQQPGQSLTLIATANQGSEATYESGFVIDKFPISRPNLTFSTLTVSNMSPEDSSIYLCSVEDQLLAGVGETQYFGPGTRLLVL.

The J gene is TRBJ2-3, the V gene TRBV20-1; 8 nucleotides agree with TRBD2. CDR1 is DFQATT and CDR2 is SNEGSKA in the germline V gene (reference sequence). V shed 5 bases, J shed 6 bases, and the junction held 10 bases outside the gene matches. The CDR3 extends over 14 amino acids. The CDR3 loop reads CSAAGTSAVDTQYF. DNA of the CDR3: TGCAGTGCTGCCGGGACTAGTGCCGTGGATACGCAGTATTTT.

This sequence joins TRBV5-1 and TRBJ1-2; D ambiguous. V dropped 0 bases and J dropped 1 base, with 7 bases sitting between them. This CDR3 has 14 residues. Germline V gene data show CDR1 as SGHRS and CDR2 as YFSETQ. The CDR3 DNA reads as TGCGCCAGCAGCTTGGACACCTTTAACTATGGCTACACCTTC. Its protein product is CASSLDTFNYGYTF. Supplemented by reference TRBV5-1 and TRBJ1-2, the full variable domain reads KAGVTQTPRYLIKTRGQQVTLSCSPISGHRSVSWYQQTPGQGLQFLFEYFSETQRNKGNFPGRFSGRQFSNSRSEMNVSTLELGDSALYLCASSLDTFNYGYTFGSGTRLTVV.

The table lists this clonotype with a few counts. The chain has TRBV28 and TRBJ1-2; the D gene is possibly TRBD1 (6 bases). V lost 7 bases, J lost 4 bases, and 16 bases lay in between. This CDR3 comprises 14 residues. Germline-derived CDR1 and CDR2 are MDHEN and SYDVKM. CDR3 DNA sequence: TGTGCCAGCACTACCCTGGACAGTTTCTATGGCTACACCTTC. It yields the protein CASTTLDSFYGYTF.

The rearrangement uses TRBV30 and TRBJ1-6; the D is unclear. Deletions cut 2 bases from V and 7 bases from J, with 9 bases between. Per the germline V gene, CDR1 is GTSNPN and CDR2 is SVGIG (reference sequence). CDR3 length: 13 amino acids. CDR3 sequence (DNA): TGTGCCTGGAGTTCCGGATTAAATTCACCCCTCCACTTT. Protein product: CAWSSGLNSPLHF. The full variable domain, with the rest looked up from reference TRBV30 and TRBJ1-6, is SQTIHQWPATLVQPVGSPLSLECTVEGTSNPNLYWYRQAAGRGLQLLFYSVGIGQISSEVPQNLSASRPQDRQFILSSKKLLLSDSGFYLCAWSSGLNSPLHFGNGTRLTVT.

This clonotype was observed many times. The V call is TRBV18, the J call TRBJ1-2, with TRBD1 as a possible D gene (6 bases). The germline gives CDR1 KGHSH, CDR2 LQKENI. Trimming cost V 6 bases and J 5 bases, with 13 bases left between them. The CDR3 runs to 13 residues. CDR3 in DNA: TGTGCCAGCTCGCCGGACAGCAAATATGGCTACACCTTC. It translates to CASSPDSKYGYTF.

The chain couples TRBV5-1 to TRBJ2-3; D is ambiguous. Trimming shortened V by 1 base and J by 2 bases, and 8 bases separated the two germline ends. The V gene's germline CDR1 is SGHRS and CDR2 YFSETQ. The CDR3 runs 14 residues. DNA of the CDR3: TGCGCCAGCAGCTTGTTCAGGCCCACAGATACGCAGTATTTT. Encoded protein: CASSLFRPTDTQYF.

The chain joins TRBV11-2 to TRBJ2-7; possibly TRBD2 for D (5 bases). The CDR3 is 14 amino acids. Looked up from germline, CDR1 is SGHAT and CDR2 is FQNNGV. The germline V and J ends were trimmed by 1 base and 3 bases, with 10 bases remaining between them. The CDR3, as DNA: TGTGCCAGCAGCTTAGCTCGGGGAGACTACGAGCAGTACTTC. Its translation is CASSLARGDYEQYF.

This clonotype was recorded a few times. Written as DNA, the CDR3 is TGTGCCAGCAGTTCGGGACAGGGGCAACACTATGGCTACACCTTC. Translated, it gives CASSSGQGQHYGYTF. V gene TRBV27 combines with J gene TRBJ1-2; TRBD1 matches 10 bases. With 4 bases clipped from V and 3 bases from J, the junction kept 5 bases outside the gene matches. From germline, CDR1 is MNHEY and CDR2 SMNVEV (reference sequence). The CDR3 spans 15 residues.

In its sample, this clonotype was seen once. The gene calls are TRBV7-2 and TRBJ2-2, with 12 bases aligning to TRBD2. V lost 7 bases and J lost 3; bases outside the gene matches: 3. Germline V gene lookup returns CDR1 SGHTA and CDR2 FQGNSA. The CDR3 is made up of 15 amino acids. In nucleotides, the CDR3 is TGTGCCAGCACCCCTAGCGGGGGGGACACCGGGGAGCTGTTTTTT. Its protein product is CASTPSGGDTGELFF. Looking up the rest from reference TRBV7-2 and TRBJ2-2 gives the full variable domain: GAGVSQSPSNKVTEKGKDVELRCDPISGHTALYWYRQSLGQGLEFLIYFQGNSAPDKSGLPSDRFSAERTGGSVSTLTIQRTQQEDSAVYLCASTPSGGDTGELFFGEGSRLTVL.

At least ten counts were recorded for this clonotype. The chain couples TRBV10-3 to TRBJ2-5, with D possibly matching TRBD2 (5 bases). CDR1 and CDR2 from the germline V gene are ENHRY and SYGVKD. The CDR3 contains 14 residues. V lost 3 bases to trimming and J lost 9 bases, with 17 bases between them. The DNA of the CDR3 is TGTGCCATCAGTGAAAGTGGAGTTGAGGAGGCCCAGTACTTC. This sequence encodes CAISESGVEEAQYF.

The chain combines TRBV15 with TRBJ2-6; D is unresolved. This CDR3 has 15 residues. Germline-derived CDR1 and CDR2 are LNHNV and YYDKDF (reference sequence). Trimming cost V 5 bases and J 0 bases, with 8 bases left between them. CDR3 DNA sequence: TGTGCCACCAGCCTAGGCAACTCTGGGGCCAACGTCCTGACTTTC. Translation: CATSLGNSGANVLTF.

The chain combines TRBV20-1 with TRBJ2-3, with TRBD2 identical over 8 bases. The J segment lost 4 bases and the V segment lost 3 bases, leaving 3 bases of the junction unmatched. In germline, CDR1 is DFQATT, CDR2 SNEGSKA (reference sequence). The CDR3 loop spans 13 amino acids. CDR3 bases: TGCAGTGCTAGCGGGAGGGCCTCAGATACGCAGTATTTT. Its translation is CSASGRASDTQYF.

The gene calls are TRBV28 and TRBJ1-2; 7 bases are a match to TRBD1. Trimming cost V 4 bases and J 5 bases; bases outside gene matches: 16. CDR1 and CDR2 from the germline V gene are MDHEN and SYDVKM. The CDR3 contains 17 residues. CDR3 in amino acids: CASSSTGAALRRYGYTF. The CDR3 bases are TGTGCCAGCAGTTCTACAGGGGCTGCCCTCAGAAGGTATGGCTACACCTTC.

CDR3 sequence (DNA): TGTGCCAGCGCTTCGATACTGAACACTGAAGCTTTCTTT. Translating gives CASASILNTEAFF. This chain uses TRBV9 with TRBJ1-1; D gene unclear. V lost 7 bases and J 0 bases, leaving 10 bases between the germline ends. This CDR3 region has 13 residues. Germline V gene data show CDR1 as SGDLS and CDR2 as YYNGEE.

This clonotype was recorded many times. The rearrangement links TRBV2 to TRBJ2-7, with TRBD2 matching over 8 bases. The V gene's germline CDR1 is SNHLY and CDR2 FYNNEI. The CDR3 covers 15 residues. The V gene end was trimmed by 8 bases and the J gene end by 7 bases; junction bases not matched to a gene: 16. The CDR3 loop is CASRGPSGGEREQYF. Written as DNA, the CDR3 is TGTGCCAGCCGGGGACCCAGCGGGGGAGAAAGGGAGCAGTACTTC. Supplemented by reference TRBV2 and TRBJ2-7, the full variable domain reads EPEVTQTPSHQVTQMGQEVILRCVPISNHLYFYWYRQILGQKVEFLVSFYNNEISEKSEIFDDQFSVERPDGSNFTLKIRSTKLEDSAMYFCASRGPSGGEREQYFGPGTRLTVT.

The chain combines TRBV20-1 with TRBJ1-1; D not certain. Germline V gene sequence: CDR1 DFQATT, CDR2 SNEGSKA (reference sequence). V was trimmed by 2 bases and J by 0 bases, leaving 13 bases between them. This CDR3 has 15 amino acids. This CDR3 reads CSARTQTNLNTEAFF. The CDR3 nucleotides read TGCAGTGCTAGAACGCAGACAAATTTGAACACTGAAGCTTTCTTT.

The table lists this clonotype with many counts. The CDR3 DNA sequence: TGTGCCAGCAGCCAAGTGACCACAGTTTCAGATACGCAGTATTTT. Translation gives CASSQVTTVSDTQYF. The chain uses TRBV14 and TRBJ2-3, with unresolved D. Per germline, CDR1 SGHDN and CDR2 FVKESK. The CDR3 spans 15 residues. The germline V and J ends were trimmed by 1 base and 4 bases, with 12 bases remaining between them.

This rearrangement joins TRBV3-1 to TRBJ2-3; possible D gene TRBD2, 7 bases. The CDR3 spans 15 residues. V gave up 2 bases and J gave up 8 bases, with 17 bases separating them. The V gene's germline CDR1 is LGHDT and CDR2 YNNKEL (reference sequence). Here the CDR3 DNA reads TGTGCCAGCAGCCAAATCGGGGGGCAAAGAGTTACGCAGTATTTT. Protein sequence: CASSQIGGQRVTQYF.

This chain uses TRBV5-1 with TRBJ2-7; D may be TRBD1 (5 bases). Trimming cost V 4 bases and J 2 bases, with 10 bases left between them. Germline values: CDR1 SGHRS, CDR2 YFSETQ. This CDR3 spans 13 amino acids. CDR3 sequence: CASSQTVAYEQYF. CDR3 nucleotide sequence: TGCGCCAGCAGCCAGACAGTGGCCTACGAGCAGTACTTC.

J is TRBJ2-1 and V is TRBV24-1, with 8 positions matching TRBD2. The J call is doubtful: the DNA matches TRBJ2-7 better. Germline V CDR1 and CDR2: KGHDR, SFDVKD. This CDR3 spans 16 amino acids. In nucleotides, the CDR3 is TGTGCCACCAGTGACCCTGGGACTAGTTCCCTCTACGAGCAGTACTTC. Its translation: CATSDPGTSSLYEQYF.

This clonotype was counted once. The chain is built from TRBV20-1 and TRBJ2-3; possibly TRBD1 or TRBD2 for D (5 bases each). CDR1 and CDR2 (germline): DFQATT, SNEGSKA (reference sequence). V gave up 5 bases and J gave up 2 bases, with 20 bases separating them. The CDR3 contains 16 residues. The CDR3 sequence is CSAPISGTENTDTQYF. The CDR3 DNA follows: TGCAGTGCTCCAATCTCCGGGACGGAAAACACAGATACGCAGTATTTT.

This sequence joins TRBV24-1 and TRBJ2-1, with 10 bases identical to TRBD2. CDR3 size: 14 residues. CDR1 is KGHDR, CDR2 SFDVKD, per germline. The trim removed 8 bases at V and 9 bases at J, leaving 9 bases unmatched. CDR3 sequence (DNA): TGTGCCACCATGAACCTAGCGGGAGTGGGTGAGCAGTTCTTC. It translates to CATMNLAGVGEQFF.

This clonotype came up a few times. The chain has TRBV28 and TRBJ1-1; TRBD1 matches 7 bases. CDR3 length equals 11 residues. J lost 11 bases, V lost 3 bases, and 3 bases had no gene match. Germline CDR1 is MDHEN and CDR2 is SYDVKM. As DNA, the CDR3 is TGTGCCAGCAGTTTTACCAGGGGGGCTTTCTTT. This gives the protein CASSFTRGAFF.

This clonotype was seen a few times. The chain links TRBV20-1 to TRBJ1-4; 7 bases line up with TRBD1. Germline CDR1 DFQATT, CDR2 SNEGSKA (reference sequence). Germline trimming cut 7 bases from V and 1 base from J; bases unmatched to any gene: 6. There are 14 residues in the CDR3. The CDR3 spells CSVMNRGTNEKLFF. CDR3 nucleotide sequence: TGCAGTGTAATGAACAGGGGAACTAATGAAAAACTGTTTTTT.

The chain joins TRBV7-2 to TRBJ1-1, with D tentatively TRBD1 (5 bases). Germline lookup yields CDR1 SGHTA and CDR2 FQGNSA. Trimming removed 4 bases at V and 1 base at J, with 10 bases between. The CDR3 loop spans 14 amino acids. For the CDR3, the DNA is TGTGCCAGCAGCTGGGGACGGCAGAACACTGAAGCTTTCTTT. This encodes CASSWGRQNTEAFF.

The CDR3 DNA reads TGTGCCAGCAGCCCGACCGGGACAGGGGAAATCTTCCACGAGCAGTACTTC. Amino acids: CASSPTGTGEIFHEQYF. J is TRBJ2-7 and V is TRBV7-2, with TRBD1 matching over 10 bases. V was pared by 5 bases and J by 5 bases, with 15 bases of the junction left unmatched. The CDR3 loop spans 17 amino acids. The germline V gene has CDR1 SGHTA and CDR2 FQGNSA.